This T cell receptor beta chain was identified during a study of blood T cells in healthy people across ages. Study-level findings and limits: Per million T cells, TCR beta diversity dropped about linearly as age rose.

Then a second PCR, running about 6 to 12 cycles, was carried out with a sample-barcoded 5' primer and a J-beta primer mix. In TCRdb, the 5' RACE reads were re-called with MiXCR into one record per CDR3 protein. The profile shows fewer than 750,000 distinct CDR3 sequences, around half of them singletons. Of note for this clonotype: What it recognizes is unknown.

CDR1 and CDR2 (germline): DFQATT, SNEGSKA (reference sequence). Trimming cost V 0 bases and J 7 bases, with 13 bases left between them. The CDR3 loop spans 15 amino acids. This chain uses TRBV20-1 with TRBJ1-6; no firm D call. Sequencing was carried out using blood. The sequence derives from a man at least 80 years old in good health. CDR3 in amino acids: CSARDRVTSNSPLHF. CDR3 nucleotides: TGCAGTGCTAGAGATAGGGTGACAAGCAATTCACCCCTCCACTTT.